This T cell receptor (beta chain) was sequenced in a study of cytomegalovirus exposure and HLA in healthy donors. The CDR3 loop spans 14 amino acids. The V gene lost 0 bases and the J gene lost 7 bases, with 12 bases spanning the gap. The germline V gene encodes CDR1 LGHNA and CDR2 YNFKEQ. Study observations and caveats: First-cohort TCR clusters tended to co-occur in the 130 or so validation repertoires, a later analysis found. The classifier, whose performance was assessed in both the original and validation cohorts, reportedly diagnosed cytomegalovirus status with high specificity and sensitivity.

Remarks on this clone: Antigen unknown.

TCRdb's table, derived via immunoSEQ multiplex PCR, lists solely in-frame clones and lacks some. The sample consists of 260,000 or so clones, 80% to 95% of them appearing once. The sequenced sample consisted of PBMCs. V is TRBV4-2 and J is TRBJ1-1; D gene uncertain. The TCR was taken from a woman aged 25-40 years in good health and CMV-seronegative. CDR3 bases: TGTGCCAGCAGCCAAGATCTGGCGCGGGTTGAAGCTTTCTTT. Residues: CASSQDLARVEAFF.